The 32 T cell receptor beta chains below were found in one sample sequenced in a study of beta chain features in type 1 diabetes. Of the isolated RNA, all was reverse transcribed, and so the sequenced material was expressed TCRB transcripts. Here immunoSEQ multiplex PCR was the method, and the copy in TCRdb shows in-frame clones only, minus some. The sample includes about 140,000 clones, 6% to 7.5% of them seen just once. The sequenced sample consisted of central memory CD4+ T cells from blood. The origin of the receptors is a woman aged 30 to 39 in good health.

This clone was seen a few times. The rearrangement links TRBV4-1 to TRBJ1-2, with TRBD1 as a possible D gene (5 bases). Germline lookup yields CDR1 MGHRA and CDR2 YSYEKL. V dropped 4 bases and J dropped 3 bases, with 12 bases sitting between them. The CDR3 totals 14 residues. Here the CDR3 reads CASSPHGGYYGYTF. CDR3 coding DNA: TGCGCCAGCAGCCCCCACGGGGGGTACTATGGCTACACCTTC.

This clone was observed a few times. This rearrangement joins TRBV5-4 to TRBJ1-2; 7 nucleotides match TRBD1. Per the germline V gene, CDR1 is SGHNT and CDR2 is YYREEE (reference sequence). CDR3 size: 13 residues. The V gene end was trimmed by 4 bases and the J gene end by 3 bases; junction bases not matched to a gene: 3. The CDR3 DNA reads TGTGCCAGCAGCCCCGACAGGGACTATGGCTACACCTTC. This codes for CASSPDRDYGYTF.

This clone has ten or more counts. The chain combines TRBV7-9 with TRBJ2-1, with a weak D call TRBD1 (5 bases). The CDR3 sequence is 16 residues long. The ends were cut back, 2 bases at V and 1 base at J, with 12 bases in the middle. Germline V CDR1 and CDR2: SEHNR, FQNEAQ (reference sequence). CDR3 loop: CASSLRGSASYNEQFF. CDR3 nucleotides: TGTGCCAGCAGCTTAAGGGGCAGTGCTTCCTACAATGAGCAGTTCTTC.

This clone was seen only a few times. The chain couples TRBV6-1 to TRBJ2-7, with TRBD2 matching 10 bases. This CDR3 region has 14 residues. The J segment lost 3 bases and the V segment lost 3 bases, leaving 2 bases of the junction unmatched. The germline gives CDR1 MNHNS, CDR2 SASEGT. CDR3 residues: CASSEIAGGYEQYF. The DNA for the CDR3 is TGTGCCAGCAGTGAGATAGCGGGAGGCTACGAGCAGTACTTC.

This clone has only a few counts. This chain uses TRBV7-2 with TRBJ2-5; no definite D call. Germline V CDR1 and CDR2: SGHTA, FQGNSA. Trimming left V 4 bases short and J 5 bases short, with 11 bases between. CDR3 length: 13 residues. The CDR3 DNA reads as TGTGCCAGCAGCTCCGGTGTTTTGGAGACCCAGTACTTC. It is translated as CASSSGVLETQYF.

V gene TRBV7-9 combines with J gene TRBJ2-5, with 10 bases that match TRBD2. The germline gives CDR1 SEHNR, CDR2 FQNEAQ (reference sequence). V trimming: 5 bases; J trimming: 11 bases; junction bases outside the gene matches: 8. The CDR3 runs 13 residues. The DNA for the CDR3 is TGTGCCAGCAGCCGTGGACTAGCGGAGGAGCAGTACTTC. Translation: CASSRGLAEEQYF.

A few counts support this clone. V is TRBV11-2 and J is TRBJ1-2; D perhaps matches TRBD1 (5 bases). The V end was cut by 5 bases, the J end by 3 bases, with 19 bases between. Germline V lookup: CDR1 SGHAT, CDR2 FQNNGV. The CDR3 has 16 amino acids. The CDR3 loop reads CASSPLPDSPYYGYTF. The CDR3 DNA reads TGTGCCAGCAGCCCCTTACCCGACAGCCCCTACTATGGCTACACCTTC.

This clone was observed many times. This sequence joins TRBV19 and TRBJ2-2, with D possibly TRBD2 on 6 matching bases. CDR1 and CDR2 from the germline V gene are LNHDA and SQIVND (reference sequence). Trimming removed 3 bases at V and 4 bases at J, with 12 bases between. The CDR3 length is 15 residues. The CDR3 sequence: CASSMGARGTGELFF. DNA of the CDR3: TGTGCCAGTAGTATGGGTGCGCGGGGCACCGGGGAGCTGTTTTTT.

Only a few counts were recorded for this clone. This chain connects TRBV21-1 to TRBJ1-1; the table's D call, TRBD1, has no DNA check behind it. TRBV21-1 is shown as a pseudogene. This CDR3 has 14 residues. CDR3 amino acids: CASSKDPENTEAFF. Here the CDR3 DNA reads TGTGCCAGCAGCAAAGACCCAGAGAACACTGAAGCTTTCTTT.

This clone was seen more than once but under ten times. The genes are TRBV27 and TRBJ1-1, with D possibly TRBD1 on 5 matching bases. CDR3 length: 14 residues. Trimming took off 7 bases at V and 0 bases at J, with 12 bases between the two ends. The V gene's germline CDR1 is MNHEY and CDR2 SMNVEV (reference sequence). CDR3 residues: CASKKQEMNTEAFF. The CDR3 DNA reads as TGTGCCAGCAAGAAACAGGAGATGAACACTGAAGCTTTCTTT.

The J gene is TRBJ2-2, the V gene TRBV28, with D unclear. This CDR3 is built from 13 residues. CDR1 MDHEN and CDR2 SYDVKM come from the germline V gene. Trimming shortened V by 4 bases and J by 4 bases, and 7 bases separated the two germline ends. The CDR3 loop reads CASSSPSTGELFF. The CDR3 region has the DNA TGTGCCAGCAGTTCCCCCAGCACCGGGGAGCTGTTTTTT.

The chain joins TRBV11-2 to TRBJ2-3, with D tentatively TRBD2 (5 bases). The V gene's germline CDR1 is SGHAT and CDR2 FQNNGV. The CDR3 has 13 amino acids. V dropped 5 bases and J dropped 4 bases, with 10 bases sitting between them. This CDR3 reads CASSRPGADTQYF. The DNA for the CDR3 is TGTGCCAGCAGCCGACCCGGGGCAGATACGCAGTATTTT.

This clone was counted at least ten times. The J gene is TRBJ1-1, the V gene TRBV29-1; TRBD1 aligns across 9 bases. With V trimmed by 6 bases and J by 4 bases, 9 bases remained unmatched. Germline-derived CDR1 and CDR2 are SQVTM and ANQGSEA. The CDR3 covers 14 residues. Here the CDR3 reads CSVEGQGFVTEAFF. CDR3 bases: TGCAGCGTGGAGGGACAGGGCTTTGTCACTGAAGCTTTCTTT.

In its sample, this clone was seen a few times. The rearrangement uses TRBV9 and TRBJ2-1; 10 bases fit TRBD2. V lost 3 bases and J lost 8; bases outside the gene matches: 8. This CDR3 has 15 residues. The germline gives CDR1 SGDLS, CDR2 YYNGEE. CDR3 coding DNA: TGTGCCAGCAGCGAAGCCCTAGCGGGAGCCTATGAGCAGTTCTTC. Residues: CASSEALAGAYEQFF.

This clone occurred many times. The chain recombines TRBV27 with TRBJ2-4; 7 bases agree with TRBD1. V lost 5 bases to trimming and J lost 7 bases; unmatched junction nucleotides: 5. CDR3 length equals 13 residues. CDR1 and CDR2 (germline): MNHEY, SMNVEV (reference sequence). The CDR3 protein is CASSQATGNIQYF. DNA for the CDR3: TGTGCCAGCAGTCAAGCGACAGGGAACATTCAGTACTTC.

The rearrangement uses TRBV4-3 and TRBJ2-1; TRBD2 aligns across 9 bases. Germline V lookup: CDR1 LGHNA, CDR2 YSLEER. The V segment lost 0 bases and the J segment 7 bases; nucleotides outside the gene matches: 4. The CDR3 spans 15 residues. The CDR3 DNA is TGCGCCAGCAGCCAAGAGGGACTAGCTCGTAATGAGCAGTTCTTC. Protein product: CASSQEGLARNEQFF.

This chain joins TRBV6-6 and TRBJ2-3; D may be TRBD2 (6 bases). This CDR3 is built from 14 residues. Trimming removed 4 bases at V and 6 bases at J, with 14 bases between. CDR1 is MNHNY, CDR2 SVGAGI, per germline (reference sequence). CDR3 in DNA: TGTGCCAGCAGTTCCAGCGGGCGGCACGATACGCAGTATTTT. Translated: CASSSSGRHDTQYF.

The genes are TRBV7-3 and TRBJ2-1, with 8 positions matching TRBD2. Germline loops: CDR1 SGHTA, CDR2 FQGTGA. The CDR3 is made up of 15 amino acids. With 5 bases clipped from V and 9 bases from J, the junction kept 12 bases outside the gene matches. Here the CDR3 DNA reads TGTGCCAGCAGCGAGACTAGCGCCACGATCGGTGAGCAGTTCTTC. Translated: CASSETSATIGEQFF.

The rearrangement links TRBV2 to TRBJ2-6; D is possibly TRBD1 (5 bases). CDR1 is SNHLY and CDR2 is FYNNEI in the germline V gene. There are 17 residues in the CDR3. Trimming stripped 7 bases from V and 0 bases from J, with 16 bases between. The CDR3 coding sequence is TGTGCCAGCATAACGCAGGGAATCCTCTCTGGGGCCAACGTCCTGACTTTC. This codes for CASITQGILSGANVLTF.

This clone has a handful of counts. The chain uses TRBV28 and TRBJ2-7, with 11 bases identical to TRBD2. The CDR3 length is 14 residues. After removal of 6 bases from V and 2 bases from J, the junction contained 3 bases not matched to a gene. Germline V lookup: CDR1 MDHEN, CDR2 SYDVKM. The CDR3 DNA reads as TGTGCCAGCAGCCGGACTAGCGGGCCCTACGAGCAGTACTTC. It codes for CASSRTSGPYEQYF. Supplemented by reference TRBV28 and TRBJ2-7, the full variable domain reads DVKVTQSSRYLVKRTGEKVFLECVQDMDHENMFWYRQDPGLGLRLIYFSYDVKMKEKGDIPEGYSVSREKKERFSLILESASTNQTSMYLCASSRTSGPYEQYFGPGTRLTVT.

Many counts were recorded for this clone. The chain's CDR3 is CASNRETDTQYF. CDR3 DNA: TGTGCCAGCAACAGGGAGACAGATACGCAGTATTTT. The V and J genes are TRBV4-2 and TRBJ2-3; maybe TRBD1 (6 bases). The CDR3 is 12 residues long. Germline assignment: CDR1 LGHNA and CDR2 YNFKEQ. Trimming left V 7 bases short and J 3 bases short, with 8 bases between.

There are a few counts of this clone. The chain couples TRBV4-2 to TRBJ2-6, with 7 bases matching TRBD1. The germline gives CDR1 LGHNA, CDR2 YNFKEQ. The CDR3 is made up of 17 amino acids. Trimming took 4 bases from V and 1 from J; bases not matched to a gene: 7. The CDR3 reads CASSPPTGSSGANVLTF. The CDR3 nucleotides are TGTGCCAGCAGCCCCCCGACAGGGTCGTCTGGGGCCAACGTCCTGACTTTC.

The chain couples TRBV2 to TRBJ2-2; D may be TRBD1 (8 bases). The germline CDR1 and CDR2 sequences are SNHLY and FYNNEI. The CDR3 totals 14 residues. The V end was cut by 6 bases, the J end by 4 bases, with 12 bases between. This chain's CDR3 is CASRNRGGTGELFF. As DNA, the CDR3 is TGTGCCAGCAGGAACAGGGGGGGCACCGGGGAGCTGTTTTTT.

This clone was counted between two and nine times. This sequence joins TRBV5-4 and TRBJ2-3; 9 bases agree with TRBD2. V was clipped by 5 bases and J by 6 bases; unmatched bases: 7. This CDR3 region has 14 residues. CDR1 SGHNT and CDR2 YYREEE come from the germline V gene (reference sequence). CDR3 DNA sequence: TGTGCCAGCAGAGATGGCGGGAGGGGGGATACGCAGTATTTT. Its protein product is CASRDGGRGDTQYF.

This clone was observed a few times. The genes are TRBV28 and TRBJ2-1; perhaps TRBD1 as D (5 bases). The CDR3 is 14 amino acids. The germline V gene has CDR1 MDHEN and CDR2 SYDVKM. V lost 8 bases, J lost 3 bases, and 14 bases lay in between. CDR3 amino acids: CASFTRVLYNEQFF. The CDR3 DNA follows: TGTGCCAGCTTTACCAGGGTTCTCTACAATGAGCAGTTCTTC.

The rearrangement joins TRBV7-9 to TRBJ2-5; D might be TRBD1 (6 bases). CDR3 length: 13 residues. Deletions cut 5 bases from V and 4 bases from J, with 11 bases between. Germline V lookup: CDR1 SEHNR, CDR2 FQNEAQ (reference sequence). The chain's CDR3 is CASSLQGRETQYF. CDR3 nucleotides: TGTGCCAGCAGCCTACAGGGTCGAGAGACCCAGTACTTC.

The CDR3 loop is CASSSVTGNGEETQYF. In DNA form, the CDR3 reads TGTGCCAGCAGTTCTGTAACAGGGAACGGGGAAGAGACCCAGTACTTC. The chain carries TRBV28 and TRBJ2-5; perhaps TRBD1 as D (6 bases). Trimming removed 4 bases from V and 3 bases from J, with 18 bases in between. This CDR3 has 16 residues. Germline-derived CDR1 and CDR2 are MDHEN and SYDVKM.

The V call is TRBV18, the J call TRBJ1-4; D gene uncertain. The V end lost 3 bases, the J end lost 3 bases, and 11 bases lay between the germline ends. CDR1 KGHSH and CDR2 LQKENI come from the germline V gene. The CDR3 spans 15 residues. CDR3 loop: CASSPPAGANEKLFF. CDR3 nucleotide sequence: TGTGCCAGCTCACCTCCAGCCGGAGCTAATGAAAAACTGTTTTTT.

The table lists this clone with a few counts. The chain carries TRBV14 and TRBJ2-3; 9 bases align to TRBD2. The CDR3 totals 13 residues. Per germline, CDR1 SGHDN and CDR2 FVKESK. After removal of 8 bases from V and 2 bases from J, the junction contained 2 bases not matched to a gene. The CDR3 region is CASGGRATDTQYF. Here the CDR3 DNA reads TGTGCCAGCGGCGGGAGGGCCACAGATACGCAGTATTTT.

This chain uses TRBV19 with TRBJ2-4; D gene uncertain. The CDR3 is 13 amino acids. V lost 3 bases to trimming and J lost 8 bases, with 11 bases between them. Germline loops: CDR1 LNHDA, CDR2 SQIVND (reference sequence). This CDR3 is CASSIQSADIQYF. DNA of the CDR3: TGTGCCAGTAGTATTCAATCCGCGGACATTCAGTACTTC.

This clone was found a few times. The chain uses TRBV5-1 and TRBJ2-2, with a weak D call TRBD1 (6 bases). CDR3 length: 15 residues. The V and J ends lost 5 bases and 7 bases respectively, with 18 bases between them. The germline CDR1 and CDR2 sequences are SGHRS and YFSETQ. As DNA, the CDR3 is TGCGCCAGCAGTACGGGACACCCATCGGGCGGGGAGCTGTTTTTT. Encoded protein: CASSTGHPSGGELFF.

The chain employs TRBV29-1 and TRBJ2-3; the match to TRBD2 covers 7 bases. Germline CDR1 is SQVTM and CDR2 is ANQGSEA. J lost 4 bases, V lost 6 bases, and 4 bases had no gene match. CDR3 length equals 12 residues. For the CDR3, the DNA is TGCAGCGTGTGGAGCGGGGCAGATACGCAGTATTTT. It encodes CSVWSGADTQYF.